The 32 T cell receptor beta chains in this list originate from one sample, sequenced in a study of blood T cell repertoires in COVID-19 (dated by TCRdb to about 2020). Library construction relied on the immunoSEQ multiplex PCR assay. TCRdb carries this immuneACCESS record with in-frame sequences only. Its versions omit some clonotypes, under half of them owing to an unresolved V gene in the studies checked, with the rest unexplained. The sample yields 60,000 to 75,000 clones; 85% to 90% were counted once. About a third of the sample comes from the top ten. Input material: peripheral blood. These TCRs come from a woman of 80 years or more with active or convalescent COVID-19.

The chain carries TRBV6-2 or TRBV6-3 and TRBJ2-7; TRBD1 matches at 9 bases. This CDR3 region has 20 residues. The ends lost 0 bases at V and 3 bases at J; junction bases unmatched: 18. Looked up from germline, CDR1 is MNHEY and CDR2 is SVGEGT. The CDR3 DNA reads TGTGCCAGCAGTTACTCGATTGGCGGGACAGGGAAGTGGAGGGGCTACGAGCAGTACTTC. As protein: CASSYSIGGTGKWRGYEQYF.

The CDR3 protein is CASSKEGATGSTNEKLFF. As DNA, the CDR3 is TGTGCCAGCAGTAAAGAGGGGGCCACTGGATCCACTAATGAAAAACTGTTTTTT. The chain couples TRBV2 to TRBJ1-4; 7 bases align to TRBD1. Germline trimming cut 5 bases from V and 2 bases from J; bases unmatched to any gene: 14. Germline V gene lookup returns CDR1 SNHLY and CDR2 FYNNEI. The CDR3 loop spans 18 amino acids.

The J gene is TRBJ1-6, the V gene TRBV19; TRBD1 matches at 8 bases. This CDR3 spans 14 amino acids. From germline, CDR1 is LNHDA and CDR2 SQIVND (reference sequence). V dropped 5 bases and J dropped 9; count of bases not matched to a gene: 6. The CDR3 DNA reads as TGTGCCAGTAGTGACAGGGGAAGGAGTTCACCCCTCCACTTT. It yields the protein CASSDRGRSSPLHF.

This clone showed up just a few times. The chain is built from TRBV7-2 and TRBJ1-1; D remains ambiguous. V shed 5 bases and J shed 4 bases, with 8 bases lying between them. The CDR3 is 12 amino acids. CDR1 is SGHTA, CDR2 FQGNSA, per germline. The DNA of the CDR3 is TGTGCCAGCAGCGTCTTAGTCACTGAAGCTTTCTTT. Protein: CASSVLVTEAFF. The full variable domain, in which reference TRBV7-2 and TRBJ1-1 provide the parts outside the CDR3, is GAGVSQSPSNKVTEKGKDVELRCDPISGHTALYWYRQSLGQGLEFLIYFQGNSAPDKSGLPSDRFSAERTGGSVSTLTIQRTQQEDSAVYLCASSVLVTEAFFGQGTRLTVV.

Written as DNA, the CDR3 is TGTGCCAGCCGGAAACAGGGGAATCAGCCCCAGCATTTT. Residues: CASRKQGNQPQHF. The rearrangement uses TRBV12-3 or TRBV12-4 and TRBJ1-5, with 7 bases fitting TRBD1. The CDR3 contains 13 residues. V was pared by 8 bases and J by 4 bases, with 5 bases of the junction left unmatched.

The genes are TRBV27 and TRBJ2-7; D possibly corresponds to TRBD2 (5 bases). Trimming took 4 bases from V and 6 from J, leaving 10 bases between them. Germline loops: CDR1 MNHEY, CDR2 SMNVEV (reference sequence). The CDR3 extends over 12 amino acids. For the CDR3, the DNA is TGTGCCAGCAGTTCCGGGATTGCCGAGCAGTACTTC. Residues: CASSSGIAEQYF.

This chain joins TRBV6-2 or TRBV6-3 and TRBJ1-3; D not resolved. Germline-derived CDR1 and CDR2 are MNHEY and SVGEGT. V shed 4 bases and J shed 0 bases, with 28 bases lying between them. This CDR3 is built from 21 residues. CDR3 sequence reads: CASSSPPGRTPLRGSGNTIYF. In DNA, the CDR3 is TGTGCCAGCAGTTCCCCCCCCGGTCGGACTCCCTTGAGAGGCTCTGGAAACACCATATATTTT.

The rearrangement links TRBV5-4 to TRBJ2-1; 14 nucleotides line up with TRBD2. This CDR3 is 17 amino acids long. V gave up 4 bases and J gave up 2 bases; unmatched junction bases: 5. Germline V gene sequence: CDR1 SGHNT, CDR2 YYREEE (reference sequence). In DNA, the CDR3 is TGTGCCAGCAGCAAGGGACTAGCGGGGGACGCCTACAATGAGCAGTTCTTC. It yields the protein CASSKGLAGDAYNEQFF.

V gene TRBV7-3 combines with J gene TRBJ1-2, with D possibly being TRBD1 (5 bases). The CDR3 has 14 amino acids. Germline CDR1 reads SGHTA; CDR2 reads FQGTGA. Trimming took 5 bases from V and 7 from J, leaving 17 bases between them. The CDR3 protein is CASSPILGGGGYTF. The CDR3 DNA is TGTGCCAGCAGCCCCATACTGGGGGGGGGTGGCTACACCTTC. Complete variable domain (other parts from reference TRBV7-3 and TRBJ1-2): GAGVSQTPSNKVTEKGKYVELRCDPISGHTALYWYRQSLGQGPEFLIYFQGTGAADDSGLPNDRFFAVRPEGSVSTLKIQRTERGDSAVYLCASSPILGGGGYTFGSGTRLTVV.

The rearrangement uses TRBV4-3 and TRBJ2-3; TRBD2 is a possible D gene (6 bases). The germline V gene has CDR1 LGHNA and CDR2 YSLEER. The V end was cut by 4 bases, the J end by 0 bases, with 11 bases between. The length of the CDR3 is 15 residues. The CDR3 loop reads CASSLGGSSTDTQYF. DNA for the CDR3: TGCGCCAGCAGCCTCGGGGGATCCAGCACAGATACGCAGTATTTT.

J is TRBJ1-4 and V is TRBV9; D not certain. Trimming took off 0 bases at V and 5 bases at J, with 8 bases between the two ends. The CDR3 totals 14 residues. Germline V gene lookup returns CDR1 SGDLS and CDR2 YYNGEE. The CDR3 DNA sequence: TGTGCCAGCAGCGTAGGGCGGTTCAATGAAAAACTGTTTTTT. It encodes CASSVGRFNEKLFF.

The rearrangement links TRBV3-1 (or the pseudogene TRBV3-2) to TRBJ2-2, with D possibly matching TRBD2 (6 bases). The CDR3 has 16 residues. The V and J ends lost 3 bases and 7 bases respectively, with 18 bases between them. Germline values: CDR1 LGHDT, CDR2 YNNKEL (reference sequence). This chain's CDR3 is CASSHLLTRKGGELFF. Written as DNA, the CDR3 is TGTGCCAGCAGCCACCTCTTGACTAGGAAGGGCGGGGAGCTGTTTTTT.

V and J are TRBV19 and TRBJ1-6; 7 bases are a match to TRBD1. The CDR3 has 17 amino acids. The germline gives CDR1 LNHDA, CDR2 SQIVND (reference sequence). J lost 4 bases, V lost 8 bases, and 14 bases had no gene match. The chain's CDR3 is CASGGSTGNLYNSPLHF. As DNA, the CDR3 is TGTGCCAGTGGGGGATCGACAGGGAATCTTTATAATTCACCCCTCCACTTT.

The V call is TRBV5-1, the J call TRBJ2-3; D might be TRBD1 (5 bases). The CDR3 is 14 amino acids. Trimming stripped 4 bases from V and 0 bases from J, with 9 bases between. The germline CDR1 and CDR2 sequences are SGHRS and YFSETQ. This CDR3 is CASSGGASTDTQYF. The CDR3, as DNA: TGCGCCAGCAGCGGTGGGGCTAGCACAGATACGCAGTATTTT.

This clone was observed a few times. The V call is TRBV4-3, the J call TRBJ2-7; TRBD1 agrees at 7 bases. Germline CDR1 and CDR2: LGHNA and YSLEER. V lost 1 base and J lost 3; bases outside the gene matches: 3. This CDR3 contains 14 residues. The CDR3 nucleotides read TGCGCCAGCAGCCAAGGGACAGGCCTCTACGAGCAGTACTTC. It yields the protein CASSQGTGLYEQYF.

The chain combines TRBV9 with TRBJ2-5; no firm D call. Germline CDR1 is SGDLS and CDR2 is YYNGEE. The CDR3 runs 13 residues. Trimming shortened V by 0 bases and J by 7 bases, and 10 bases separated the two germline ends. The CDR3 DNA follows: TGTGCCAGCAGCGTAGCAGGATTCGGGACCCAGTACTTC. Protein product: CASSVAGFGTQYF.

V is TRBV30 and J is TRBJ1-4; 10 nucleotides line up with TRBD1. The CDR3 length is 15 residues. Trimming cost V 2 bases and J 4 bases; bases outside gene matches: 4. The germline V gene has CDR1 GTSNPN and CDR2 SVGIG (reference sequence). CDR3 protein: CAWSIGQGVNEKLFF. The CDR3 DNA follows: TGTGCCTGGAGTATAGGACAGGGGGTTAATGAAAAACTGTTTTTT.

This chain joins TRBV7-9 and TRBJ2-3, with 9 positions matching TRBD1. The CDR3 length is 14 residues. V was clipped by 4 bases and J by 5 bases; unmatched bases: 4. Germline V gene sequence: CDR1 SEHNR, CDR2 FQNEAQ (reference sequence). The CDR3 DNA sequence: TGTGCCAGCAGCTCACAGGGGGCGGTAGATACGCAGTATTTT. This sequence encodes CASSSQGAVDTQYF.

The chain recombines TRBV5-5 with TRBJ1-2; TRBD1 might be the D (5 bases). Germline loops: CDR1 SGHKS, CDR2 YYEKEE (reference sequence). CDR3 length equals 16 residues. V dropped 4 bases and J dropped 5 bases, with 21 bases sitting between them. CDR3 nucleotides: TGTGCCAGCAGCCCCCCAGGGTCCTCCTGGGATTATGGCTACACCTTC. This codes for CASSPPGSSWDYGYTF.

V usage is TRBV28 and J usage is TRBJ1-4; no definite D call. V gave up 11 bases and J gave up 0 bases, with 10 bases separating them. The germline V gene encodes CDR1 MDHEN and CDR2 SYDVKM. The CDR3 is 13 amino acids. CDR3 coding DNA: TGTGCCTGCCGGGAGGCAACTAATGAAAAACTGTTTTTT. As protein: CACREATNEKLFF.

This sequence joins TRBV4-3 and TRBJ2-7; TRBD1 matches at 10 bases. V shed 0 bases, J shed 5 bases, and the junction held 10 bases outside the gene matches. This CDR3 contains 17 residues. Germline V gene data show CDR1 as LGHNA and CDR2 as YSLEER. CDR3 bases: TGCGCCAGCAGCCAAGATCTCGCGGGACAGGGGATCAACGAGCAGTACTTC. Translation: CASSQDLAGQGINEQYF.

This clone was seen a few times. For the CDR3, the DNA is TGTGCCAGCAGCTTAATGGCAGGGCAGAATTCACCCCTCCACTTT. It encodes CASSLMAGQNSPLHF. The chain joins TRBV7-3 to TRBJ1-6; a possible D gene is TRBD1 (5 bases). Per the germline V gene, CDR1 is SGHTA and CDR2 is FQGTGA. The CDR3 loop spans 15 amino acids. Trimming took off 1 base at V and 7 bases at J, with 11 bases between the two ends.

V gene TRBV30 combines with J gene TRBJ2-7, with D unresolved. With 3 bases removed from V and 3 bases from J, the gap between germline ends came to 15 bases. The CDR3 is 14 residues long. Looked up from germline, CDR1 is GTSNPN and CDR2 is SVGIG (reference sequence). The CDR3 loop is CAWSPVAFNYEQYF. DNA for the CDR3: TGTGCCTGGAGCCCAGTTGCATTCAACTACGAGCAGTACTTC.

The chain has TRBV7-3 and TRBJ2-2, with 9 nucleotides matching TRBD2. The germline V gene has CDR1 SGHTA and CDR2 FQGTGA. V was pared by 5 bases and J by 0 bases, with 10 bases of the junction left unmatched. CDR3 size: 18 residues. The CDR3 DNA is TGTGCCAGCAGCCTGCGGGGGGGCGGCGCCCCGAACACCGGGGAGCTGTTTTTT. It specifies CASSLRGGGAPNTGELFF.

The rearrangement links TRBV7-2 to TRBJ1-3, with unresolved D. V was trimmed by 1 base and J by 0 bases, leaving 13 bases between them. The CDR3 runs 17 residues. Germline assignment: CDR1 SGHTA and CDR2 FQGNSA. The CDR3 reads CASSLDRPGTSGNTIYF. In DNA, the CDR3 is TGTGCCAGCAGCTTAGATAGACCAGGCACCTCTGGAAACACCATATATTTT.

The V gene is TRBV29-1, the J gene TRBJ1-2; unclear D gene. Germline V gene lookup returns CDR1 SQVTM and CDR2 ANQGSEA. CDR3 length: 11 amino acids. Trimming shortened V by 6 bases and J by 3 bases, and 8 bases separated the two germline ends. The chain's CDR3 is CSVEEYYGYTF. CDR3 coding DNA: TGCAGCGTAGAGGAGTACTATGGCTACACCTTC.

The J gene is TRBJ2-1, the V gene TRBV18, with 7 bases lining up with TRBD2. V gave up 4 bases and J gave up 2 bases; unmatched junction bases: 5. The CDR3 totals 15 residues. Germline V gene lookup returns CDR1 KGHSH and CDR2 LQKENI. This chain's CDR3 is CASSHLAEPYNEQFF. The CDR3 DNA follows: TGTGCCAGCTCACATCTAGCGGAGCCCTACAATGAGCAGTTCTTC.

CDR3 nucleotide sequence: TGTGCCAGCAGCCAAGCACCCGGGACTAGGGTCTCTGGGGCCAACGTCCTGACTTTC. This sequence encodes CASSQAPGTRVSGANVLTF. The chain is built from TRBV4-2 and TRBJ2-6; the match to TRBD2 covers 8 bases. The V gene end was trimmed by 1 base and the J gene end by 0 bases; junction bases not matched to a gene: 8. The length of the CDR3 is 19 residues. Germline CDR1 and CDR2: LGHNA and YNFKEQ.

This clone was detected only a few times. The V and J genes are TRBV25-1 and TRBJ1-4; no clear D. Germline V gene data show CDR1 as MGHDK and CDR2 as SYGVNS. The CDR3 runs 13 residues. V lost 5 bases, J lost 6 bases, and 10 bases lay in between. As DNA, the CDR3 is TGTGCCAGCAGTCCGGACTTTGATGAAAAACTGTTTTTT. This sequence encodes CASSPDFDEKLFF.

V usage is TRBV2 and J usage is TRBJ2-6; TRBD1 aligns across 10 bases. The CDR3 length is 15 residues. Losses at the gene ends were 6 bases for V and 4 bases for J; bases not matched to a gene: 3. CDR1 is SNHLY, CDR2 FYNNEI, per germline. The CDR3 loop is CASRTGGRGANVLTF. DNA of the CDR3: TGTGCCAGCAGGACAGGGGGCCGGGGGGCCAACGTCCTGACTTTC.

This chain connects TRBV19 to TRBJ1-4; D unresolved. The ends were cut back, 6 bases at V and 6 bases at J, with 17 bases in the middle. Germline loops: CDR1 LNHDA, CDR2 SQIVND (reference sequence). The CDR3 covers 15 residues. CDR3 sequence reads: CASSGVGIMDEKLFF. For the CDR3, the DNA is TGTGCCAGTAGCGGGGTGGGGATTATGGATGAAAAACTGTTTTTT.

The chain has TRBV6-2 or TRBV6-3 and TRBJ2-7; 12 nucleotides match TRBD2. The germline V gene encodes CDR1 MNHEY and CDR2 SVGEGT. J lost 2 bases, V lost 5 bases, and 13 bases had no gene match. The CDR3 is made up of 18 amino acids. Here the CDR3 reads CASSTLDSTSGGPYEQYF. The CDR3 DNA is TGTGCCAGCAGTACCCTCGACTCTACTAGCGGGGGGCCCTACGAGCAGTACTTC.